This T cell receptor (beta chain) comes out of a study of T cell clonality in common variable immunodeficiency. Study outcomes and limitations: Common variable immunodeficiency TCR beta sequences reportedly had fewer deletions and N-nucleotide insertions.

The table came from immunoSEQ multiplex PCR; TCRdb's copy has only in-frame clones and leaves some out. Listed for the sample are about 42,000 clones, none seen a single time. Most patients and controls had Caucasian heritage. For at least one year, all CVID subjects received replacement immunoglobulin. V lost 4 bases and J lost 2; bases outside the gene matches: 8. CDR3 length: 14 residues. Germline V gene data show CDR1 as GTSNPN and CDR2 as SVGIG (reference sequence). This clone has more than one count but fewer than ten. As yet, its antigen is unknown. The read falls 3 residues short of the CDR3 end, and the missing part is taken from the germline J gene.

The clonotype was recovered from a human donor with common variable immunodeficiency. Sequencing was done on a sample of peripheral blood mononuclear cells. This sequence joins TRBV30 and TRBJ2-7; 7 bases match TRBD1. CDR3 DNA, as far as it was read: TGTGCCTGGAAGGTAAGAGGGACAGCCTACGAG. Protein product: CAWKVRGTAYE. The full CDR3 reads CAWKVRGTAYEQYF.